The rows below give T cell receptor beta chains drawn from one sample of a study of T-cell reconstitution after alpha-beta-depleted transplantation in children. One entry per CDR3 protein, called by TCRdb with MiXCR from the PCR reads. Of around 200,000 distinct CDR3 sequences in the sample, 7.5% to 9.5% were seen once. The specimen was PBMCs, mostly from graft donor cells, collected 360 days after TCRalphabeta/CD19-depleted stem cell transplant. These receptor sequences come from a male patient aged 2 to 10 who had a stem cell transplant for acute myeloid leukemia, so the T cells may come from the graft donor. Each CDR3 is given with its conserved first and last residue.

j_call,v_call,cdr3_aa
TRBJ2-3,TRBV4-2,CASSQGAPWGGRFEDTQYF
TRBJ1-4,TRBV29-1,CSVGATNEKLFF
TRBJ1-3,TRBV10-3,CAISEHTGAGNTIYF
TRBJ2-7,TRBV5-1,CASSLLPGQGVHEQYF
TRBJ1-2,TRBV7-3,CASSLDREGRGYTF
TRBJ2-3,TRBV7-6,CASSLTFGTSGSTDTQYF
TRBJ2-1,TRBV7-9,CASVRENGYNEQFF
TRBJ2-2,TRBV12-3/TRBV12-4,CASSLTGRNTGELFF
TRBJ2-7,TRBV5-1,CASSPRTSVWYEQYF
TRBJ1-1,TRBV20-1,CSATRGDTEAFF
TRBJ1-3,TRBV4-3,CASSQVQLGNTIYF
TRBJ2-7,TRBV6-1,CASIDWTGNNYEQYF
TRBJ1-1,TRBV15,CATSRDRVDTEAFF
TRBJ2-4,TRBV9,CASSVEGAPPNIQYF
TRBJ2-6,TRBV5-6,CASSLASGLLRGANVLTF
TRBJ2-5,TRBV29-1,CSVMNSGRETQYF
TRBJ2-3,TRBV29-1,CSQSGTSQDTQYF
TRBJ2-3,TRBV12-5,CASGRYTQYF
TRBJ2-1,TRBV18,CASSPRYPLNEQFF
TRBJ2-1,TRBV5-6,CASSAHRGQGDEQFF
TRBJ2-3,TRBV12-3/TRBV12-4,CASILAGGGPDTQYF
TRBJ2-7,TRBV7-3,CASSFRGGEAYEQYF
TRBJ2-1,TRBV3-1,CASSLRLASETAEQFF
TRBJ2-7,TRBV6-5,CASSWGTDLYEQYF
TRBJ1-2,TRBV4-1,CASSQGQGYGYTF
TRBJ1-5,TRBV14,CASSRAPGLGNQPQHF
TRBJ1-1,TRBV12-3/TRBV12-4,CASSFWVNTEAFF
TRBJ2-1,TRBV30,CAWGSGTSAHNEQFF
TRBJ2-1,TRBV7-2,CASSSGLHYNEQFF
TRBJ1-2,TRBV5-1,CASSILGSNYGYTF
TRBJ2-2,TRBV11-2,CASSPPGIFTGELFF
TRBJ2-5,TRBV25-1,CASSDLWDMETQYF
TRBJ2-5,TRBV5-5,CASSFSRPQETQYF
TRBJ2-1,TRBV18,CASSPGEGPDEQFF
TRBJ1-1,TRBV7-2,CASSLGLGSAFF
TRBJ2-2,TRBV5-5,CASSLVGPGELFF
TRBJ2-5,TRBV20-1,CSATQLSGGLETQYF
TRBJ2-7,TRBV12-3/TRBV12-4,CASSPGRGRSYEQYF
TRBJ2-5,TRBV7-9,CASSFGVGGRETQYF
TRBJ1-2,TRBV6-1,CASSRSGAINYGYTF
TRBJ2-5,TRBV5-5,CASSLRGGYEFETQYF
TRBJ2-5,TRBV3-1,CASSQPGTEQETQYF
TRBJ2-5,TRBV18,CASSPGVETQYF
TRBJ2-1,TRBV6-4,CASSDWPREDYNEQFF
TRBJ2-1,TRBV29-1,CSVAPPGGADRSSYNEQFF